This record concerns one TCR beta chain sequence. Its target is unknown. Primers: 60 V beta forward and 13 J beta reverse. Only in-frame clones appear in the TCRdb table, and some are missing; sequencing was by immunoSEQ multiplex PCR. The data show 99,000 or so clones, with around 91% seen just once and 2.7% held by the top ten. Time point in this sample: after dendritic cell vaccination, including at tumor progression/relapse. The sample originates from a study of glioma-infiltrating T cells after dendritic cell vaccination. Study-wide context: Treatment, given 2003 to 2012, was autologous tumor lysate-pulsed dendritic cell vaccination. Whole-study findings and limits: Only a small number of patients had complete blood and tumor samples.

Germline loops: CDR1 SGHDN, CDR2 FVKESK. Germline trimming cut 2 bases from V and 4 bases from J; bases unmatched to any gene: 11. CDR3 size: 17 residues. The V call is TRBV14, the J call TRBJ2-7; TRBD2 agrees at 10 bases. The input for sequencing was blood, taken after dendritic cell vaccination. The clonotype was recovered from a human donor with glioblastoma. CDR3 nucleotides: TGTGCCAGCAGCCAATTCCTAGGCACTAGCGGGAAGTACGAGCAGTACTTC. Translation: CASSQFLGTSGKYEQYF.